This TCR beta chain came from a study of tumor-infiltrating lymphocytes in primary liver carcinoma (dated by TCRdb to about 2017). Regarding the complete study: Between late 2015 and 2016, roughly five patients in China with histopathologically diagnosed primary liver carcinoma had surgical resection. A total of about 35 specimens from 5 patients went through TCRbeta repertoire sequencing, namely 25 tumor regions, 5 adjacent noncancerous liver tissues and 5 peripheral blood samples. Reproducibility between technical replicate repertoires was high, with correlation coefficients above 0.95 and mean shared-clone rates approximately 0.9. The tumors of the five patients were staged as T1-T3 N0M0, with maximum diameters ranging from roughly 4 to 11 cm. Each sample produced about 3.5 to 7.13 million productive TCRbeta reads, and read depth showed no significant difference between tissue types. TCRbeta repertoire sequencing, expression microarrays and whole-exome sequencing were combined in the study across five regions of each liver tumor, with adjacent normal tissue and blood also included. The five patients, three men and two women aged 30 to 69 years, had hepatocellular carcinoma (four) or combined HCC and intrahepatic cholangiocarcinoma (one).

Using a constant-region primer and ProtoScript II reverse transcriptase, TCRbeta-specific cDNA was reverse-transcribed from about 0.45 ug total RNA. Construction of the TCRbeta libraries relied on three nested rounds of multiplex PCR, following a slightly modified ARM-PCR procedure. Each of the first two PCR rounds ran for around 10 cycles using multiplex TRBV1-TRBV30 forward primers together with a Cbeta reverse primer. A final 25-cycle PCR with Deep VentR polymerase added sample barcodes and Illumina adapters. Amplicons of 200-500 bp were gel-purified with a QIAquick gel extraction kit before sequencing. An Illumina HiSeq 2500 was used to sequence the TCRbeta amplicons, generating 250-bp paired-end reads. The original pipeline was this. Quality trimming of reads was performed with Trimmomatic v0.33, and paired reads were merged with FLASH v1.2.11 so that full CDR3 sequences could be recovered. MiGEC v1.2.1b assigned V, D and J germline segments to the rearranged TCRbeta sequences. Clonotype statistics and Shannon-Wiener diversity indices were computed with VDJtools v1.0.0. To cut down on sampling bias, every analysis after diversity analysis relied on just the 250 most abundant clonotypes from each sample. TCRdb took the public reads, trimmed them with fastp at Q25, ran MiXCR for clone calling and kept in-frame beta chains. Rows matching on CDR3 protein sequence are summarized as one entry with the most common DNA and genes. V and J calls and clone size were set by TCRdb, not the authors. For this sample the table gives just over 300,000 distinct CDR3 sequences, of which 50% to 60% were detected only once. Clones ranked in the top ten supply about 15% of the sample.

The germline V gene sets CDR1 to SGHDN and CDR2 to FVKESK. Taken from cysteine to phenylalanine, the CDR3 has 14 residues. Of the read, only the CDR3 DNA is kept; its 42 bases are in frame from base 1. Broad study findings and their caveats: The top 250 clones made up a significantly larger repertoire fraction in tumors than in blood (p = 0.039). Bulk unsorted samples precluded comparing CD4+ and CD8+ T cell repertoires. Consistent with antigen-driven expansion, pairs of tumor regions showed higher repertoire overlap (mean about 35%) than either tumor-adjacent pairs (around 17%) or tumor-blood pairs (roughly 14%). The study included only four to six patients, and the authors note findings should be validated in a larger study. Because only the TCR beta chain was sequenced and unpaired alpha chains were not captured, true repertoire diversity is likely underestimated.

On this clonotype: Its antigen specificity is not known. At one end the junction does not follow the germline gene, possibly because of a read error.

RNA from unsorted whole blood was extracted with TRIzol reagent, and germline DNA was obtained with the DNeasy Blood & Tissue kit. Patients had chronic HBV infection and were treatment-naive at sampling. Around 3.9 milliliters of peripheral blood were collected into K2EDTA tubes before surgery. The sequence links TRBV14 to TRBJ2-1; a stretch of 9 junction bases matches TRBD2. The sequenced material came from peripheral blood. This clonotype originated in a woman in her twenties or thirties with primary liver carcinoma and hepatitis B virus infection. The CDR3 corresponds to CASSQHLSGSERFF. The DNA sequence is TGTGCAAGCAGCCAACACCTTAGCGGGAGTGAGCGGTTTTTC.